This T cell receptor (beta chain) was recorded in a study of radiotherapy plus CTLA-4 blockade in lung cancer. Generated by immunoSEQ multiplex PCR, the TCRdb table keeps only in-frame clones and is missing some. The sample consists of 34,000 or so clones, roughly 79% of them appearing once. Sequencing was performed on peripheral blood, taken from a patient treated with radiotherapy plus ipilimumab. This clonotype was sampled from a human donor with non-small cell lung cancer that progressed on radiotherapy plus ipilimumab.

The CDR3 nucleotides are TGTGCCAGCAGTTACGTGGCTTTCGGGACCGGGGAGCTGTTTTTT. Amino acids: CASSYVAFGTGELFF. The V and J genes are TRBV6-5 and TRBJ2-2; no clear D. The CDR3 length is 15 residues. The V gene's germline CDR1 is MNHEY and CDR2 SVGAGI. V was clipped by 2 bases and J by 5 bases, with 12 bases between them.